What follows describes a single T cell receptor beta chain. This sample is part of a study of blood T cell repertoires in COVID-19. Study at large: Spain, Italy and the United States supplied samples that represented acute and convalescent COVID-19.

Measured with immunoSEQ multiplex PCR; TCRdb has only the in-frame clones, and not every one. The profile shows hundreds of thousands of clones, around 85% of them singletons. The sequence came from a man aged 45-65 years with COVID-19, enrolled during active disease. Sample: peripheral blood.

The CDR3 loop is CASSPQDSGGADEQFF. The CDR3 DNA is TGTGCCAGCAGCCCCCAAGATAGCGGGGGGGCCGATGAGCAGTTCTTC. This chain uses TRBV4-2 with TRBJ2-1; 11 nucleotides align to TRBD2. Trimming removed 4 bases from V and 8 bases from J; junction bases left unmatched: 10. Germline lookup yields CDR1 LGHNA and CDR2 YNFKEQ. There are 16 residues in the CDR3.